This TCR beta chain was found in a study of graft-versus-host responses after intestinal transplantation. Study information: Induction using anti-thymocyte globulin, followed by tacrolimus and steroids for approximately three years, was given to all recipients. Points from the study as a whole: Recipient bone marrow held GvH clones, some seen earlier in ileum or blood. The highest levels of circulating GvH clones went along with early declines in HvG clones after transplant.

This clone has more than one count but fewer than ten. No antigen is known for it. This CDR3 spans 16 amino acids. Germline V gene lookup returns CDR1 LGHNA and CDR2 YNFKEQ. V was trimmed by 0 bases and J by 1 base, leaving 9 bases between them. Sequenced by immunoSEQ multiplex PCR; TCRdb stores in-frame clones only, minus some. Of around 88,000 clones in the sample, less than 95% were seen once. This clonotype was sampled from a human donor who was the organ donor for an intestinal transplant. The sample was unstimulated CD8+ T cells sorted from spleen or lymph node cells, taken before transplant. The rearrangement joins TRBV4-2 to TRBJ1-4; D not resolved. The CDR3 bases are TGTGCCAGCAGCCAAGATGGCGTGCGAACTAATGAAAAACTGTTTTTT. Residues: CASSQDGVRTNEKLFF.